The TCR beta chain described here comes from a study of blood T cell repertoires in COVID-19. The overall study: Italy, Spain and the United States were the sources of the convalescent and acute COVID-19 samples. T cells, B-cell-depleted T cells, or PBMCs supplied cDNA or gDNA.

Per the original data handling: It was from reference gene primer amplification that nucleated cell counts were estimated. Only in-frame clones appear in the TCRdb table, and some are missing; sequencing was by immunoSEQ multiplex PCR. The DNA gave D and trimming, while V, J and clone size come from that table. The table shows 300,000 or so clones, with over 80% occurring only once. The sample was peripheral blood. The TCR sequence derives from a woman aged 45-65 years with active or convalescent COVID-19.

CDR3 residues: CASSWGQGGSYEQYF. As DNA, the CDR3 is TGTGCCAGCAGCTGGGGACAGGGGGGCAGCTACGAGCAGTACTTC. The chain links TRBV11-2 to TRBJ2-7; the match to TRBD1 covers 11 bases. The trim removed 4 bases at V and 3 bases at J, leaving 5 bases unmatched. CDR1 is SGHAT and CDR2 is FQNNGV in the germline V gene. CDR3 length: 15 residues.